One and the same sample provided the 29 T cell receptor beta chains below, sequenced in a study of regulatory T cells in long-lasting Graves disease. Time point described: persistent/refractory GD, antithyroid drugs over 5 years with positive TRAb. The TCR library used RNA extracted from PBMCs. TCR beta libraries were built with iRepertoire HTBI primers and Arm-PCR of CDR3 regions. Using its own MiXCR run on the multiplex PCR reads, TCRdb lists one record per CDR3 protein. Seen here are 300,000 to 350,000 distinct CDR3 sequences, roughly a fifth observed once, and the top ten hold roughly 29%. The sample in question was peripheral blood mononuclear cells (PBMCs), obtained when the disease was refractory, from a patient treated with antithyroid drugs. These receptor sequences come from a female donor with Graves disease.

The table lists this clonotype with many counts. V and J are TRBV29-1 and TRBJ1-2; D gene uncertain. Germline V gene sequence: CDR1 SQVTM, CDR2 ANQGSEA. The CDR3 sequence is 11 residues long. V lost 4 bases, J lost 8 bases, and 11 bases lay in between. The CDR3 DNA sequence: TGCAGCGTTGGGCAGGTAGAAGGCTACACCTTC. Translation: CSVGQVEGYTF.

This clonotype showed up just a few times. The chain joins TRBV6-2 or TRBV6-3 to TRBJ1-1; possibly TRBD1 for D (5 bases). Deletions cut 6 bases from V and 9 bases from J, with 14 bases between. Per germline, CDR1 MNHEY and CDR2 SVGEGT. The CDR3 consists of 12 residues. The CDR3 loop reads CASRQGVGKAFF. The CDR3 DNA reads as TGTGCCAGCAGGCAGGGAGTAGGTAAAGCTTTCTTT.

This clonotype appeared a few times. This chain connects TRBV5-1 to TRBJ1-2; D might be TRBD1 (6 bases). The V end was cut by 5 bases, the J end by 4 bases, with 15 bases between. CDR1 and CDR2 from the germline V gene are SGHRS and YFSETQ. The CDR3 totals 14 residues. The CDR3 DNA sequence: TGCGCCAGCAGAGCGGGGGGCGATAGCTATGGCTACACCTTC. Protein: CASRAGGDSYGYTF.

This clonotype was counted a few times. The chain links TRBV7-9 to TRBJ2-2; maybe TRBD2 (5 bases). This CDR3 comprises 14 residues. V was pared by 4 bases and J by 6 bases, with 12 bases between. Germline CDR1 reads SEHNR; CDR2 reads FQNEAQ (reference sequence). The CDR3 is CASSSPRVPGELFF. The CDR3 DNA sequence: TGTGCCAGCAGCTCCCCGAGGGTACCCGGGGAGCTGTTTTTT.

This clonotype appeared many times. The chain is built from TRBV6-2 or TRBV6-3 and TRBJ2-7, with 7 bases aligning to TRBD2. This CDR3 region has 16 residues. The V gene end was trimmed by 5 bases and the J gene end by 3 bases; junction bases not matched to a gene: 13. Germline CDR1 reads MNHEY; CDR2 reads SVGEGT. Written as DNA, the CDR3 is TGTGCCAGCAGTGAGCCGAGGGGCGGGGGATACTACGAGCAGTACTTC. Protein product: CASSEPRGGGYYEQYF.

In this sample, this clonotype turned up many times. The V and J genes are TRBV11-1 and TRBJ2-3, with 7 bases identical to TRBD1. CDR1 SGHAT and CDR2 FQDESV come from the germline V gene (reference sequence). The V gene end was trimmed by 3 bases and the J gene end by 4 bases; junction bases not matched to a gene: 1. The CDR3 totals 13 residues. The CDR3 sequence: CASSFDRADTQYF. The CDR3 nucleotides read TGTGCCAGCAGCTTCGACAGGGCAGATACGCAGTATTTT.

This clonotype was seen just once. The chain links TRBV28 to TRBJ1-3; TRBD1 might be the D (5 bases). V was cut by 6 bases and J by 0 bases, with 15 bases left in between. The CDR3 loop spans 16 amino acids. Germline V CDR1 and CDR2: MDHEN, SYDVKM. The CDR3 here is CASRGGVRSSGNTIYF. CDR3 DNA: TGTGCCAGCAGGGGGGGGGTCAGGAGCTCTGGAAACACCATATATTTT.

This clonotype showed up many times. This chain joins TRBV12-3 or TRBV12-4 and TRBJ1-2; no clear D gene. This CDR3 is built from 12 residues. The ends were cut back, 5 bases at V and 8 bases at J, with 12 bases in the middle. This chain's CDR3 is CASSTGLEGYTF. The CDR3 nucleotides read TGTGCCAGCAGTACGGGGTTGGAGGGCTACACCTTC.

The V gene is TRBV20-1, the J gene TRBJ2-5; either TRBD1 or TRBD2 may fit D (5 bases each). Trimming left V 8 bases short and J 4 bases short, with 23 bases between. This CDR3 spans 15 amino acids. Germline CDR1 DFQATT, CDR2 SNEGSKA (reference sequence). The CDR3 DNA is TGCAGTCCAAAACCAGGGCAGGAGAGGGTAGAGACCCAGTACTTC. It codes for CSPKPGQERVETQYF.

This clonotype was seen ten or more times. The V call is TRBV11-2, the J call TRBJ1-2, with 7 bases aligning to TRBD1. The ends lost 5 bases at V and 4 bases at J; junction bases unmatched: 10. CDR3 length: 15 residues. Germline CDR1 reads SGHAT; CDR2 reads FQNNGV. CDR3 sequence: CASSPNLGQVYGYTF. DNA of the CDR3: TGTGCCAGCAGCCCTAACCTCGGACAGGTCTATGGCTACACCTTC.

As concerns this clonotype: A single base is all that separates this from a far larger clone, so a read error is likely. The chain carries TRBV7-2 and TRBJ2-7, with TRBD2 matching 8 bases. In germline, CDR1 is SGHTA, CDR2 FQGNSA. V was clipped by 1 base and J by 4 bases; unmatched bases: 3. The CDR3 is made up of 14 amino acids. CDR3 loop: CASSLGREEYEQYF. The DNA for the CDR3 is TGTGCCAGCAGCTTAGGGCGGGAGGAATACGAGCAGTACTTC.

This clonotype was detected ten times or more. The chain is built from TRBV16 and TRBJ1-1, with D perhaps matching TRBD1 (5 bases). The CDR3 consists of 14 residues. The V gene's germline CDR1 is KGHSY and CDR2 FQNENV. The germline V and J ends were trimmed by 3 bases and 1 base, with 9 bases remaining between them. For the CDR3, the DNA is TGTGCCAGCAGCCAGCAGGGATCGAACACTGAAGCTTTCTTT. It codes for CASSQQGSNTEAFF.

This clonotype was seen more than once but under ten times. The chain is built from TRBV19 and TRBJ2-7; 7 bases fit TRBD1. Germline V gene sequence: CDR1 LNHDA, CDR2 SQIVND (reference sequence). CDR3 length equals 17 residues. The V and J ends lost 3 bases and 0 bases, in that order; junction bases with no gene match: 11. The CDR3 DNA is TGTGCCAGTAGTATCGGGACAGCGACTGCCTTCTCCTACGAGCAGTACTTC. Translation gives CASSIGTATAFSYEQYF.

DNA for the CDR3: TGCGCCAGCAGCTTCGGTTCTAGCGGCGCCTACGAGCAGTACTTC. It codes for CASSFGSSGAYEQYF. The chain couples TRBV5-1 to TRBJ2-7, with 7 nucleotides matching TRBD2. The CDR3 loop spans 15 amino acids. Germline loops: CDR1 SGHRS, CDR2 YFSETQ. V shed 2 bases, J shed 2 bases, and the junction held 7 bases outside the gene matches.

In this sample, this clonotype turned up many times. V is TRBV15 and J is TRBJ2-6; D call uncertain. Trimming shortened V by 6 bases and J by 0 bases, and 6 bases separated the two germline ends. The germline gives CDR1 LNHNV, CDR2 YYDKDF (reference sequence). The CDR3 consists of 14 residues. CDR3 loop: CATRKISGANVLTF. As DNA, the CDR3 is TGTGCCACCAGAAAGATCTCTGGGGCCAACGTCCTGACTTTC. The whole variable domain, remainder taken from reference TRBV15 and TRBJ2-6, is DAMVIQNPRYQVTQFGKPVTLSCSQTLNHNVMYWYQQKSSQAPKLLFHYYDKDFNNEADTPDNFQSRRPNTSFCFLDIRSPGLGDTAMYLCATRKISGANVLTFGAGSRLTVL.

The sample holds a few counts of this clonotype. The gene calls are TRBV2 and TRBJ2-7; D gene unclear. Germline V gene lookup returns CDR1 SNHLY and CDR2 FYNNEI. The CDR3 is 14 residues long. Trimming left V 6 bases short and J 0 bases short, with 12 bases between. CDR3 protein: CASSLARNSYEQYF. As DNA, the CDR3 is TGTGCCAGCAGCTTAGCTAGGAACTCCTACGAGCAGTACTTC. Complete variable domain (other parts from reference TRBV2 and TRBJ2-7): EPEVTQTPSHQVTQMGQEVILRCVPISNHLYFYWYRQILGQKVEFLVSFYNNEISEKSEIFDDQFSVERPDGSNFTLKIRSTKLEDSAMYFCASSLARNSYEQYFGPGTRLTVT.

This clonotype was recorded at least ten times. The chain carries TRBV10-3 and TRBJ2-2; D might be TRBD1 (6 bases). The germline V gene encodes CDR1 ENHRY and CDR2 SYGVKD. V was cut by 4 bases and J by 3 bases, with 15 bases left in between. The CDR3 consists of 16 residues. The CDR3 DNA reads as TGTGCCATCAGTGGGGGCAGGGGAGCGGACACCGGGGAGCTGTTTTTT. This gives the protein CAISGGRGADTGELFF.

On this clonotype: A much larger clone lies one base from this, so it may be a read error. The genes are TRBV28 and TRBJ2-7; the D call may be TRBD1 or TRBD2 (5 bases each). This CDR3 has 19 amino acids. Germline V gene sequence: CDR1 MDHEN, CDR2 SYDVKM. V was clipped by 5 bases and J by 3 bases, with 29 bases between them. The CDR3 DNA reads as TGTGCCAGCAGTCTACACCGGGACGGGAAGTTTAGGGGAGACTACGAGCAGTACTTC. Its protein product is CASSLHRDGKFRGDYEQYF.

This clonotype was recorded a few times. The chain recombines TRBV11-2 with TRBJ2-7; D tentatively reads TRBD1 or TRBD2 (5 bases each). The V and J ends lost 2 bases and 1 base respectively, with 18 bases between them. This CDR3 comprises 17 residues. Germline values: CDR1 SGHAT, CDR2 FQNNGV. DNA for the CDR3: TGTGCCAGCAGCTTAAAAGGGGCCGTGGGACGGTCCTACGAGCAGTACTTC. Protein sequence: CASSLKGAVGRSYEQYF.

This clonotype was seen a few times. V gene TRBV18 combines with J gene TRBJ1-1, with TRBD1 identical over 7 bases. This CDR3 contains 15 residues. The junction had 3 bases not matched to a gene; V was cut back by 0 bases and J by 2 bases. Germline V lookup: CDR1 KGHSH, CDR2 LQKENI. The CDR3 DNA is TGTGCCAGCTCACCACCGGGACAGATAAACACTGAAGCTTTCTTT. Its protein is CASSPPGQINTEAFF.

This sequence joins TRBV24-1 and TRBJ1-5; maybe TRBD1 (6 bases). V lost 4 bases to trimming and J lost 2 bases, with 11 bases between them. The CDR3 is 15 amino acids. Germline CDR1 KGHDR, CDR2 SFDVKD. The CDR3 is CATSETGRGNQPQHF. The CDR3 DNA reads TGTGCCACCAGTGAAACAGGGCGGGGCAATCAGCCCCAGCATTTT.

This clonotype was picked up many times. CDR3 loop: CASRVGPSYEQYF. The DNA of the CDR3 is TGTGCCAGCCGTGTGGGGCCTTCCTACGAGCAGTACTTC. The chain combines TRBV28 with TRBJ2-7, with D maybe TRBD1 (5 bases). Germline values: CDR1 MDHEN, CDR2 SYDVKM. The CDR3 has 13 amino acids. The ends were cut back, 8 bases at V and 1 base at J, with 12 bases in the middle.

This clonotype came up many times. The rearrangement joins TRBV2 to TRBJ2-5; D unclear. Trimming cost V 8 bases and J 2 bases, with 9 bases left between them. The germline CDR1 and CDR2 sequences are SNHLY and FYNNEI. This CDR3 contains 12 residues. CDR3 residues: CASGRAQETQYF. In DNA form, the CDR3 reads TGTGCCAGCGGCAGAGCACAAGAGACCCAGTACTTC.

The CDR3 DNA is TGTGCCAGCAGCCCCGGGGGGATGACAGATACGCAGTATTTT. Its protein product is CASSPGGMTDTQYF. The chain combines TRBV11-2 with TRBJ2-3; 7 bases are a match to TRBD2. CDR1 SGHAT and CDR2 FQNNGV come from the germline V gene. The CDR3 sequence is 14 residues long. With 5 bases clipped from V and 3 bases from J, the junction kept 5 bases outside the gene matches.

The CDR3, as DNA: TGTGCCACCAGTGATTTCGCGGTCGGGCAGGGGGCAAGGACCGGGGAGCTGTTTTTT. Translating it yields CATSDFAVGQGARTGELFF. The genes are TRBV24-1 and TRBJ2-2; 8 bases agree with TRBD1. Germline loops: CDR1 KGHDR, CDR2 SFDVKD. J gave up 5 bases and V 1 base, and 14 bases lay outside the gene matches. The CDR3 contains 19 residues.

This clonotype was observed a single time. This sequence joins TRBV12-3 or TRBV12-4 and TRBJ2-3; 7 nucleotides match TRBD1. The CDR3 runs to 15 residues. With V trimmed by 6 bases and J by 2 bases, 8 bases remained unmatched. CDR3 nucleotide sequence: TGTGCCAGCAGCCTTACAGGGGCGCACACAGATACGCAGTATTTT. It specifies CASSLTGAHTDTQYF.

The chain's CDR3 is CASSQGITFTDTQYF. The CDR3 DNA reads as TGCGCCAGCAGCCAAGGAATAACTTTCACAGATACGCAGTATTTT. The chain recombines TRBV4-1 with TRBJ2-3; D remains unclear. Germline loops: CDR1 MGHRA, CDR2 YSYEKL. V gave up 1 base and J gave up 2 bases, with 10 bases separating them. The CDR3 is made up of 15 amino acids.

This clonotype has at least ten counts. The V call is TRBV7-2, the J call TRBJ1-1; possibly TRBD1 for D (6 bases). V lost 5 bases and J 11 bases, leaving 18 bases between the germline ends. CDR1 is SGHTA, CDR2 FQGNSA, per germline. The length of the CDR3 is 13 residues. The DNA of the CDR3 is TGTGCCAGCAGCACCTCGAGCCAGGGGTGGGCTTTCTTT. Its protein is CASSTSSQGWAFF.

The sample holds many counts of this clonotype. The J gene is TRBJ1-4, the V gene TRBV3-1; D is unresolved. The CDR3 is 12 residues long. Trimming took 3 bases from V and 8 from J, leaving 7 bases between them. The germline V gene encodes CDR1 LGHDT and CDR2 YNNKEL (reference sequence). The CDR3 sequence: CASSQVREKLFF. As DNA, the CDR3 is TGTGCCAGCAGCCAGGTGCGGGAAAAACTGTTTTTT.